The 19 T cell receptor beta chains in this list originate from one sample, sequenced in a study of cytomegalovirus exposure and HLA in healthy donors. A multiplex PCR was run with 60 Vbeta primers and 13 Jbeta primers. This table comes from immunoSEQ multiplex PCR, and its TCRdb copy is limited to in-frame clones, with some not included. The profile shows around 170,000 clones, 82% of them singletons. The material sequenced was PBMCs. The source is a man between 35 and 55 years old in good health and CMV-seronegative.

Remarks on this clone: Other DNA variants within this sample encode the same CDR3. The chain carries TRBV18 and TRBJ1-1; no reliable D call. Trimming shortened V by 3 bases and J by 2 bases, and 4 bases separated the two germline ends. The CDR3 spans 12 residues. Germline CDR1 KGHSH, CDR2 LQKENI. CDR3 in DNA: TGTGCCAGCTCACCGTCTAACACTGAAGCTTTCTTT. Amino acid sequence: CASSPSNTEAFF.

This chain joins TRBV4-3 and TRBJ2-3, with D possibly being TRBD2 (6 bases). The length of the CDR3 is 15 residues. CDR1 LGHNA and CDR2 YSLEER come from the germline V gene. Trimming shortened V by 1 base and J by 0 bases, and 8 bases separated the two germline ends. CDR3 DNA sequence: TGCGCCAGCAGCCAAGGCGGGACGAGCACAGATACGCAGTATTTT. This codes for CASSQGGTSTDTQYF.

This clone has a handful of counts. The chain employs TRBV19 and TRBJ1-5; D not certain. The CDR3 consists of 18 residues. Trimming removed 3 bases at V and 7 bases at J, with 25 bases between. Germline CDR1 is LNHDA and CDR2 is SQIVND (reference sequence). The CDR3 DNA reads as TGTGCCAGTAGTATGGGGAATCGGGAGGGAATCGGACGGCAGCCCCAGCATTTT. This sequence encodes CASSMGNREGIGRQPQHF.

V is TRBV7-2 and J is TRBJ2-7, with 8 bases matching TRBD2. The germline V gene has CDR1 SGHTA and CDR2 FQGNSA. V dropped 1 base and J dropped 9; count of bases not matched to a gene: 14. The CDR3 consists of 16 residues. The chain's CDR3 is CASSLGGSPAGVAQYF. DNA of the CDR3: TGTGCCAGCAGCTTAGGAGGGTCTCCAGCGGGAGTAGCGCAGTACTTC.

This chain joins TRBV5-4 and TRBJ2-7; TRBD2 agrees at 8 bases. The V gene end was trimmed by 1 base and the J gene end by 0 bases; junction bases not matched to a gene: 3. Germline assignment: CDR1 SGHNT and CDR2 YYREEE (reference sequence). This CDR3 is 15 amino acids long. The CDR3 region is CASSLRGGYSYEQYF. In DNA, the CDR3 is TGTGCCAGCAGCTTGCGGGGGGGTTACTCCTACGAGCAGTACTTC.

V is TRBV5-5 and J is TRBJ2-5; TRBD2 agrees at 7 bases. Germline-derived CDR1 and CDR2 are SGHKS and YYEKEE (reference sequence). After removal of 2 bases from V and 0 bases from J, the junction contained 7 bases not matched to a gene. CDR3 length: 16 residues. The CDR3 loop is CASSFTRGEYQETQYF. In DNA form, the CDR3 reads TGTGCCAGCAGCTTTACACGGGGGGAGTACCAAGAGACCCAGTACTTC.

The chain uses TRBV28 and TRBJ1-2; 7 bases fit TRBD1. Germline V gene data show CDR1 as MDHEN and CDR2 as SYDVKM. V dropped 10 bases and J dropped 3; count of bases not matched to a gene: 8. The CDR3 totals 13 residues. The CDR3 sequence is CATQDRADYGYTF. CDR3 DNA sequence: TGTGCCACCCAAGACAGGGCTGACTATGGCTACACCTTC.

The chain has TRBV28 and TRBJ1-5; 8 bases fit TRBD1. This CDR3 has 16 residues. CDR1 and CDR2 from the germline V gene are MDHEN and SYDVKM. V dropped 4 bases and J dropped 9; count of bases not matched to a gene: 14. The CDR3 is CASSSRLGQGVRPQHF. The CDR3 region has the DNA TGTGCCAGCAGTTCCAGACTCGGACAGGGTGTGAGGCCCCAGCATTTT.

This clone was detected only a few times. The V call is TRBV5-1, the J call TRBJ1-3, with TRBD1 matching over 11 bases. The ends lost 4 bases at V and 0 bases at J; junction bases unmatched: 6. In germline, CDR1 is SGHRS, CDR2 YFSETQ. The CDR3 has 17 residues. The CDR3 reads CASSRGQGAFSGNTIYF. CDR3 DNA: TGCGCCAGCAGCCGAGGACAGGGGGCCTTCTCTGGAAACACCATATATTTT.

This chain links TRBV27 with TRBJ2-7; the D is unclear. The CDR3 covers 15 residues. Germline V gene lookup returns CDR1 MNHEY and CDR2 SMNVEV (reference sequence). V shed 0 bases and J shed 4 bases, with 13 bases lying between them. The CDR3 protein is CASSLSRHEEYEQYF. In DNA form, the CDR3 reads TGTGCCAGCAGTTTATCGCGCCACGAAGAATACGAGCAGTACTTC.

This chain links TRBV7-2 with TRBJ1-1; TRBD1 matches 8 bases. This CDR3 is built from 11 residues. Germline trimming cut 6 bases from V and 13 bases from J; bases unmatched to any gene: 7. The germline gives CDR1 SGHTA, CDR2 FQGNSA. CDR3 loop: CASRLDRAVFF. The DNA of the CDR3 is TGTGCCAGCAGGTTGGACAGGGCGGTTTTCTTT.

The rearrangement links TRBV29-1 to TRBJ2-7; D unresolved. Trimming pared 7 bases from V and 6 bases from J, leaving 16 bases between. Germline V gives CDR1 SQVTM, CDR2 ANQGSEA. This CDR3 contains 12 residues. The CDR3 coding sequence is TGCAGCGCTCATAACCCAAACGGCGAGCAGTACTTC. The encoded protein is CSAHNPNGEQYF.

J is TRBJ2-7 and V is TRBV27; D unresolved. Germline V CDR1 and CDR2: MNHEY, SMNVEV (reference sequence). V was cut by 2 bases and J by 7 bases, with 12 bases left in between. The CDR3 is 13 amino acids. The CDR3 loop reads CASSLLVTGEQYF. The CDR3 DNA reads as TGTGCCAGCAGTTTACTAGTGACCGGGGAGCAGTACTTC.

The chain joins TRBV6-6 to TRBJ1-2; 12 positions agree with TRBD1. The germline V gene has CDR1 MNHNY and CDR2 SVGAGI (reference sequence). The CDR3 is 16 residues long. The V and J ends lost 5 bases and 3 bases, in that order; junction bases with no gene match: 7. CDR3 nucleotides: TGTGCCAGCAGTCCCCCGGGACAGGGGGCGTACTATGGCTACACCTTC. It yields the protein CASSPPGQGAYYGYTF.

The V gene is TRBV7-6, the J gene TRBJ2-7, with TRBD2 identical over 7 bases. Germline trimming cut 3 bases from V and 7 bases from J; bases unmatched to any gene: 12. Germline lookup yields CDR1 SGHVS and CDR2 FNYEAQ. The CDR3 consists of 15 residues. As DNA, the CDR3 is TGTGCCAGCAGCTTCCAGGATGGCGGGAGTGGAGAGCAGTACTTC. This translates into CASSFQDGGSGEQYF.

This clone was observed a few times. The chain uses TRBV6-1 and TRBJ2-7; tentatively, D is TRBD1 (5 bases). V was cut by 6 bases and J by 0 bases, with 15 bases left in between. The CDR3 consists of 15 residues. The germline V gene has CDR1 MNHNS and CDR2 SASEGT. CDR3 residues: CASSPSGWDSYEQYF. In DNA, the CDR3 is TGTGCCAGCAGCCCCTCAGGGTGGGACTCCTACGAGCAGTACTTC.

V is TRBV7-2 and J is TRBJ2-1; 11 nucleotides line up with TRBD2. CDR3 length equals 16 residues. CDR1 and CDR2 (germline): SGHTA, FQGNSA. The J segment lost 7 bases and the V segment lost 1 base, leaving 6 bases of the junction unmatched. This chain's CDR3 is CASSLEGSSGGNEQFF. In nucleotides, the CDR3 is TGTGCCAGCAGCTTAGAAGGGTCTAGCGGGGGGAATGAGCAGTTCTTC.

This clone appeared a few times. The chain recombines TRBV7-2 with TRBJ1-5, with 7 nucleotides matching TRBD1. Germline V gene data show CDR1 as SGHTA and CDR2 as FQGNSA. Trimming cost V 5 bases and J 3 bases; bases outside gene matches: 7. The CDR3 has 15 amino acids. CDR3 protein: CASSTQGQPNQPQHF. CDR3 DNA sequence: TGTGCCAGCAGCACCCAGGGACAGCCCAATCAGCCCCAGCATTTT.

The chain joins TRBV7-3 to TRBJ2-2; a weak D match, TRBD1 (5 bases). Per germline, CDR1 SGHTA and CDR2 FQGTGA. Trimming removed 3 bases at V and 4 bases at J, with 6 bases between. The CDR3 extends over 13 amino acids. This CDR3 is CASSFDSTGELFF. The CDR3, as DNA: TGTGCCAGCAGCTTCGACAGCACCGGGGAGCTGTTTTTT.